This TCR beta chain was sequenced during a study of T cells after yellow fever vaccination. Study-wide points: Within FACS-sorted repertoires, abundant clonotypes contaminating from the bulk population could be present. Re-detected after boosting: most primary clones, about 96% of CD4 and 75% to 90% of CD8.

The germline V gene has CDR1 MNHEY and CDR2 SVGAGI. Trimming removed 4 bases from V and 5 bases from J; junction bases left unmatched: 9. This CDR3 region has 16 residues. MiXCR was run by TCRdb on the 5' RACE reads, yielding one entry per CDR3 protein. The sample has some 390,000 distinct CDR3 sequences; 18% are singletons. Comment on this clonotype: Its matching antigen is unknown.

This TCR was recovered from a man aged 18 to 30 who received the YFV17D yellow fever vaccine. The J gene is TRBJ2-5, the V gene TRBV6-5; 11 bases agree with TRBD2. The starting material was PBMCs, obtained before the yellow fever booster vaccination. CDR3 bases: TGTGCCAGCAGTTCTAGCGGGGGGCGCCCAGGGGAGACCCAGTACTTC. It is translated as CASSSSGGRPGETQYF.